This TCR beta chain appears in the sequencing data of a study of OX40 agonist ivuxolimab in advanced cancers. The study in broad terms: Ivuxolimab, which targeted the costimulatory receptor OX40 (CD134), was an agonistic, fully human IgG2 monoclonal antibody. Intravenous ivuxolimab was administered to patients every 2 weeks at six dose levels: 0.01, 0.1, 0.3, 1.5, 3 and 10 mg/kg. Of the roughly 52 dose-escalation patients, hepatocellular carcinoma was present in about 19, melanoma in around 15, renal cell carcinoma in 9 and head and neck cancer in 9. A male proportion of 82.7% and a mean age of approximately 58 years, ranging from roughly 20 to 80, were recorded for the dose-escalation cohort. Prior anti-PD-1, anti-PD-L1 or anti-CTLA-4 therapy was permitted, and roughly two fifths of dose-escalation patients had received checkpoint inhibitors. Partial responses were achieved by three dose-escalation patients, of whom one had hepatocellular carcinoma and two had cutaneous melanoma. The point of sequencing TCRbeta in the periphery was to test whether ivuxolimab changed TCR sequence diversity and drove clonal T-cell expansion. The paper covers the monotherapy dose-escalation part of the phase I ivuxolimab trial, which included N ≈ 57 patients. The paper as a whole reports these results and caveats: Which antigens the clonally expanded peripheral T cells were specific for was not determined. At doses of 0.1 to 3.0 mg/kg, clonal expansion of both CD4+ and CD8+ blood T cells was observed from baseline to week 6. After ivuxolimab, more expanded clones were found on average in CD8+ T cells than in CD4+ T cells. Low levels of normalized T-cell clonal expansion were also seen in some nonresponding patients. Partial responders in the 0.1-3.0 mg/kg groups had among the lowest normalized peripheral clonal expansion, especially among CD8+ T cells.

Genomic DNA was extracted from sorted cells for sequencing of the TCRbeta CDR3 region. The immunoSEQ Assay was used to sequence the TCRbeta CDR3 regions. TCRdb provides this immuneACCESS table in a form limited to in-frame rearrangements. Some clones are lacking; in checked studies, under half of them reflect an unresolved V gene, and why the rest are absent is not known. For this sample there are about 15,000 clones; roughly 78% appear just once. The ten most abundant clones make up 25% to 35% of the sample. There are 15 amino acids in the CDR3, from cysteine to phenylalanine inclusive. The CDR3 DNA has 45 bases and is translated from base 1. Looking up the germline V gene yields CDR1 LGHNA and CDR2 YSLEER. V is shortened by 0 bases, J by 0 bases, and the region joining them spans 9 bases. This clone is a singleton in its sample. The antigen it binds to is not known. Qualities for individual bases were not recorded, and no much larger clone is one base off.

Patients with a history of autoimmune disease or receiving systemic immunosuppression were excluded from the trial. In every dose cohort, peripheral blood was drawn for TCR sequencing at baseline, cycle 4 day 1, and cycle 7 day 1. The samples were drawn from a first-in-human, open-label, multicenter phase I dose-escalation trial of ivuxolimab. The trial enrolled adults with locally advanced or metastatic head and neck squamous cell, hepatocellular, melanoma or renal cell carcinoma. Before TCR sequencing, CD4+ and CD8+ T cells were separately sorted from peripheral blood. This sample comprised CD4+ or CD8+ T cells sorted from blood, obtained in a trial of the OX40 agonist ivuxolimab. The sequence joins TRBV4-3 to TRBJ2-7, with TRBD2 as a weak D call on 6 bases. The receptor comes from an adult with an advanced solid tumor such as melanoma, head and neck, liver or kidney cancer. At the DNA level, the sequence is TGCGCCAGCAGCCAAGAGGGACTTAACTCCTACGAGCAGTACTTC. This is translated as CASSQEGLNSYEQYF.